This section outlines one TCR beta chain sequence together with its context. CDR1 is MGHRA and CDR2 is YSYEKL in the germline V gene. Trimming shortened V by 2 bases and J by 2 bases, and 9 bases separated the two germline ends. The CDR3 runs to 14 residues. The data are from a study of OX40 agonist ivuxolimab in advanced cancers. Study details: Three patients, one with hepatocellular carcinoma and two with cutaneous melanoma, responded partially.

The table came from immunoSEQ multiplex PCR; TCRdb's copy has only in-frame clones and leaves some out. This sample has 64,000 or so clones; about 83% occur once, and the top ten carry 0.65% to 0.85%. The TCR comes from an adult with an advanced solid tumor such as melanoma, head and neck, liver or kidney cancer. The chain links TRBV4-1 to TRBJ1-2, with D hard to call. Sequencing was performed on CD4+ or CD8+ T cells sorted from blood, taken in a trial of the OX40 agonist ivuxolimab. In nucleotides, the CDR3 is TGCGCCAGCAGCCAACTGGGCCTCAACTATGGCTACACCTTC. Translated, it gives CASSQLGLNYGYTF.